Presented here are 25 T cell receptor beta chains from one specimen sequenced in a study of cytomegalovirus exposure and HLA in healthy donors (dated by TCRdb to 2015 to 2018). The receptor library was made with the immunoSEQ multiplex PCR assay. TCRdb limited this immuneACCESS table to in-frame rearrangements with V and J called. A share of clones is missing; checked studies link under half to unresolved V genes, and the rest is unexplained. For this sample there are about 160,000 clones; 75% to 90% appear just once. In total, the top ten clones hold around 2% of the sample. Sequenced material: PBMCs. The receptors shown here come from a woman under 30 in good health and CMV-seronegative.

The chain has TRBV7-9 and TRBJ2-5; 9 nucleotides line up with TRBD2. The CDR3 length is 13 residues. With 8 bases clipped from V and 5 bases from J, the junction kept 6 bases outside the gene matches. Germline V CDR1 and CDR2: SEHNR, FQNEAQ (reference sequence). DNA of the CDR3: TGTGCCAGCGGGTTAGCGGGAGCGGAGACCCAGTACTTC. Protein product: CASGLAGAETQYF.

The V gene is TRBV7-2, the J gene TRBJ1-2; D ambiguous. V lost 5 bases to trimming and J lost 7 bases, with 20 bases between them. CDR1 and CDR2 from the germline V gene are SGHTA and FQGNSA. The CDR3 extends over 15 amino acids. In DNA, the CDR3 is TGTGCCAGCAGCCCGTCCTTTGGTCGGGTTGGTGGCTACACCTTC. It yields the protein CASSPSFGRVGGYTF.

The chain employs TRBV15 and TRBJ2-6, with D possibly being TRBD1 (5 bases). This CDR3 is 17 amino acids long. Germline CDR1 reads LNHNV; CDR2 reads YYDKDF (reference sequence). V was pared by 5 bases and J by 0 bases, with 14 bases between. CDR3 region: CATSENYRSSGANVLTF. In DNA form, the CDR3 reads TGTGCCACCAGCGAGAATTACAGGAGCTCTGGGGCCAACGTCCTGACTTTC.

The chain links TRBV6-5 to TRBJ1-2; tentative D call: TRBD1 (5 bases). The germline V gene encodes CDR1 MNHEY and CDR2 SVGAGI. The germline V and J ends were trimmed by 3 bases and 4 bases, with 18 bases remaining between them. CDR3 length: 16 residues. The DNA of the CDR3 is TGTGCCAGCAGTTATATCTCCAGCCAGGGAACCTATGGCTACACCTTC. This translates into CASSYISSQGTYGYTF.

The CDR3 protein is CASSPEGGNTEAFF. In DNA, the CDR3 is TGTGCCAGCTCACCGGAGGGAGGTAACACTGAAGCTTTCTTT. J is TRBJ1-1 and V is TRBV18; D is unclear. CDR3 length equals 14 residues. Between the trimmed V and J ends, which lost 3 bases and 2 bases, there was a span of 10 bases. Germline V lookup: CDR1 KGHSH, CDR2 LQKENI.

This clone was detected once. V usage is TRBV30 and J usage is TRBJ2-7; D unresolved. There are 13 residues in the CDR3. Looked up from germline, CDR1 is GTSNPN and CDR2 is SVGIG (reference sequence). Trimming removed 2 bases at V and 6 bases at J, with 14 bases between. The chain's CDR3 is CAWSSALAREQYF. Written as DNA, the CDR3 is TGTGCCTGGAGTTCTGCGTTAGCTCGCGAGCAGTACTTC.

This clone has just a few counts. The chain is built from TRBV30 and TRBJ1-6; 8 positions agree with TRBD1. The CDR3 is 14 residues long. Germline CDR1 reads GTSNPN; CDR2 reads SVGIG (reference sequence). With 2 bases clipped from V and 9 bases from J, the junction kept 6 bases outside the gene matches. The CDR3 bases are TGTGCCTGGAGTCAAGGACAGGGTGGTTCACCCCTCCACTTT. It yields the protein CAWSQGQGGSPLHF.

This chain links TRBV5-6 with TRBJ2-1; TRBD2 might be the D (5 bases). Germline V CDR1 and CDR2: SGHDT, YYEEEE. This CDR3 is built from 16 residues. The ends were cut back, 4 bases at V and 1 base at J, with 15 bases in the middle. CDR3 in amino acids: CASSPARTRSYNEQFF. Here the CDR3 DNA reads TGTGCCAGCAGCCCCGCCCGGACTCGATCCTACAATGAGCAGTTCTTC.

V is TRBV29-1 and J is TRBJ2-1; 8 bases fit TRBD2. The V and J ends lost 4 bases and 1 base, in that order; junction bases with no gene match: 3. CDR3 size: 14 residues. Looked up from germline, CDR1 is SQVTM and CDR2 is ANQGSEA. The CDR3 here is CSVALAGSYNEQFF. The CDR3 nucleotides are TGCAGCGTTGCATTAGCGGGATCCTACAATGAGCAGTTCTTC.

The chain has TRBV7-9 and TRBJ2-7; TRBD1 matches at 12 bases. Germline V lookup: CDR1 SEHNR, CDR2 FQNEAQ (reference sequence). This CDR3 contains 14 residues. The ends lost 1 base at V and 7 bases at J; junction bases unmatched: 2. The DNA for the CDR3 is TGTGCCAGCAGCTTAGGGGACAGGGGGCAAGAGCAGTACTTC. It is translated as CASSLGDRGQEQYF.

The chain combines TRBV18 with TRBJ2-5; 7 bases align to TRBD1. Germline CDR1 KGHSH, CDR2 LQKENI. This CDR3 is built from 15 residues. The trim removed 7 bases at V and 0 bases at J, leaving 8 bases unmatched. CDR3 nucleotide sequence: TGTGCCAGCTTAAGGGGGCAAGAGTACCAAGAGACCCAGTACTTC. The encoded protein is CASLRGQEYQETQYF.

V usage is TRBV14 and J usage is TRBJ1-1; D uncertain. Germline-derived CDR1 and CDR2 are SGHDN and FVKESK. Between the trimmed V and J ends, which lost 1 base and 2 bases, there was a span of 8 bases. CDR3 size: 14 residues. This CDR3 is CASSQAGRNTEAFF. The CDR3 DNA reads TGTGCCAGCAGCCAAGCCGGGAGAAACACTGAAGCTTTCTTT.

The chain joins TRBV6-5 to TRBJ1-1; D remains unclear. CDR3 size: 12 residues. Germline CDR1 and CDR2: MNHEY and SVGAGI. The ends were cut back, 6 bases at V and 4 bases at J, with 9 bases in the middle. This CDR3 reads CASRNEGTEAFF. The CDR3 nucleotides are TGTGCCAGCAGGAACGAGGGCACTGAAGCTTTCTTT.

The chain is built from TRBV15 and TRBJ1-2; 10 nucleotides align to TRBD1. The CDR3 length is 15 residues. Germline V lookup: CDR1 LNHNV, CDR2 YYDKDF (reference sequence). Trimming removed 0 bases from V and 8 bases from J; junction bases left unmatched: 6. The CDR3 coding sequence is TGTGCCACCAGCAGAGATCTTGGGACAGGGGAAGGCTACACCTTC. Encoded protein: CATSRDLGTGEGYTF.

The chain carries TRBV11-2 and TRBJ2-3; D not certain. The CDR3 has 15 residues. The V end lost 2 bases, the J end lost 0 bases, and 9 bases lay between the germline ends. Germline CDR1 reads SGHAT; CDR2 reads FQNNGV. CDR3 in DNA: TGTGCCAGCAGCTTAACCCTTACTAGCACAGATACGCAGTATTTT. Translating it yields CASSLTLTSTDTQYF.

The chain links TRBV5-1 to TRBJ1-5; TRBD1 agrees at 8 bases. J lost 4 bases, V lost 4 bases, and 4 bases had no gene match. Germline V CDR1 and CDR2: SGHRS, YFSETQ. CDR3 length equals 14 residues. In DNA form, the CDR3 reads TGCGCCAGCAGCCCATGGACAGGGAATCAGCCCCAGCATTTT. This encodes CASSPWTGNQPQHF.

This chain links TRBV7-9 with TRBJ2-5; TRBD1 matches at 8 bases. CDR1 and CDR2 (germline): SEHNR, FQNEAQ (reference sequence). J lost 2 bases, V lost 0 bases, and 5 bases had no gene match. The CDR3 has 16 residues. As DNA, the CDR3 is TGTGCCAGCAGCTTAGCCCGGGACAGGAGACAAGAGACCCAGTACTTC. Translated: CASSLARDRRQETQYF.

The V call is TRBV15, the J call TRBJ2-7; TRBD2 agrees at 14 bases. Germline lookup yields CDR1 LNHNV and CDR2 YYDKDF (reference sequence). V gave up 1 base and J gave up 6 bases; unmatched junction bases: 11. CDR3 length: 18 residues. The CDR3 coding sequence is TGTGCCACCAGCAGAGCGGTTGCCCCGGGACTAGCGGGAGTCGAGCAGTACTTC. Encoded protein: CATSRAVAPGLAGVEQYF.

CDR3: CASSKGDREGQPQHF. As DNA, the CDR3 is TGTGCCAGCAGCAAGGGGGACAGGGAAGGCCAGCCCCAGCATTTT. V gene TRBV28 combines with J gene TRBJ1-5; TRBD1 matches 9 bases. This CDR3 has 15 residues. In germline, CDR1 is MDHEN, CDR2 SYDVKM. With 6 bases clipped from V and 7 bases from J, the junction kept 10 bases outside the gene matches.

CDR3 in amino acids: CASSIQGGANEKLFF. The CDR3 DNA follows: TGTGCCAGCAGCATCCAGGGTGGCGCTAATGAAAAACTGTTTTTT. The V call is TRBV7-2, the J call TRBJ1-4, with D possibly matching TRBD1 (5 bases). The CDR3 has 15 residues. Germline CDR1 reads SGHTA; CDR2 reads FQGNSA. The V end lost 5 bases, the J end lost 3 bases, and 13 bases lay between the germline ends.

This chain links TRBV5-5 with TRBJ2-7, with D maybe TRBD1 (6 bases). Germline V gives CDR1 SGHKS, CDR2 YYEKEE (reference sequence). V lost 0 bases, J lost 3 bases, and 10 bases lay in between. The CDR3 has 14 amino acids. The CDR3 DNA is TGTGCCAGCAGCTTGGGGGGGCTTTACTACGAGCAGTACTTC. Its translation: CASSLGGLYYEQYF.

The chain couples TRBV6-1 to TRBJ2-1; D not resolved. Deletions cut 2 bases from V and 0 bases from J, with 11 bases between. Germline CDR1 is MNHNS and CDR2 is SASEGT. The CDR3 loop spans 16 amino acids. The chain's CDR3 is CASSELGVSSYNEQFF. The CDR3 bases are TGTGCCAGCAGTGAATTGGGCGTAAGCTCCTACAATGAGCAGTTCTTC.

V and J are TRBV27 and TRBJ1-6; 7 nucleotides line up with TRBD1. With 6 bases clipped from V and 0 bases from J, the junction kept 2 bases outside the gene matches. Looked up from germline, CDR1 is MNHEY and CDR2 is SMNVEV (reference sequence). The CDR3 runs 15 residues. The CDR3 region is CASRQGVSYNSPLHF. The DNA of the CDR3 is TGTGCCAGCAGGCAGGGGGTCTCCTATAATTCACCCCTCCACTTT.

The CDR3 sequence is CASSLSGTGYNEQYF. CDR3 sequence (DNA): TGCGCCAGCAGCCTCTCCGGGACAGGGTACAACGAGCAGTACTTC. V is TRBV5-1 and J is TRBJ2-7; 9 bases are a match to TRBD1. The CDR3 is 15 amino acids. V trimming: 4 bases; J trimming: 5 bases; junction bases outside the gene matches: 10. The germline V gene has CDR1 SGHRS and CDR2 YFSETQ.

Details on this clone: The sample has other DNA sequences that encode this CDR3 too. The chain carries TRBV9 and TRBJ2-7; TRBD1 matches 8 bases. V lost 0 bases and J lost 1; bases outside the gene matches: 3. Germline V CDR1 and CDR2: SGDLS, YYNGEE. CDR3 length: 15 residues. The CDR3 is CASSVGQGRSYEQYF. CDR3 nucleotides: TGTGCCAGCAGCGTAGGACAGGGGAGGTCCTACGAGCAGTACTTC.